What follows are 29 T cell receptor beta chains derived from one specimen sequenced in a study of OX40 agonist ivuxolimab in advanced cancers. Libraries were prepared by immunoSEQ multiplex PCR; TCRdb keeps only in-frame clonotypes and omits some of them. The sample holds about 31,000 clones; 86% are singletons and the top ten take roughly 31%. The source was CD4+ or CD8+ T cells sorted from blood, collected in a trial of the OX40 agonist ivuxolimab. These receptors were obtained from an adult with an advanced solid tumor such as melanoma, head and neck, liver or kidney cancer.

This clone was seen only once. The chain employs TRBV19 and TRBJ1-5; TRBD1 matches 9 bases. The length of the CDR3 is 14 residues. Unmatched junction bases numbered 4, after V lost 4 bases and J lost 6 bases. CDR1 and CDR2 (germline): LNHDA, SQIVND (reference sequence). In DNA, the CDR3 is TGTGCCAGTAGTACCCCGACAGGGGGTCAGCCCCAGCATTTT. Protein product: CASSTPTGGQPQHF. Full variable domain (outside the CDR3, taken from reference TRBV19 and TRBJ1-5): DGGITQSPKYLFRKEGQNVTLSCEQNLNHDAMYWYRQDPGQGLRLIYYSQIVNDFQKGDIAEGYSVSREKKESFPLTVTSAQKNPTAFYLCASSTPTGGQPQHFGDGTRLSIL.

The gene calls are TRBV5-6 and TRBJ2-7; D may be TRBD1 or TRBD2 (5 bases each). Trimming cost V 2 bases and J 0 bases, with 9 bases left between them. The CDR3 sequence is 14 residues long. Looked up from germline, CDR1 is SGHDT and CDR2 is YYEEEE. The DNA for the CDR3 is TGTGCCAGCAGCTTTGGGACCGGCTCCTACGAGCAGTACTTC. This sequence encodes CASSFGTGSYEQYF.

V and J are TRBV6-5 and TRBJ1-1, with TRBD1 identical over 7 bases. The CDR3 covers 14 residues. V lost 2 bases, J lost 4 bases, and 4 bases stayed unmatched. Germline values: CDR1 MNHEY, CDR2 SVGAGI. In nucleotides, the CDR3 is TGTGCCAGCAGTTACCGGCAGGGGGGCACTGAAGCTTTCTTT. Translated, it gives CASSYRQGGTEAFF.

This clone is medium-sized by share. The rearrangement joins TRBV10-3 to TRBJ2-7; tentative D call: TRBD2 (6 bases). Trimming took off 8 bases at V and 6 bases at J, with 11 bases between the two ends. Germline V gene sequence: CDR1 ENHRY, CDR2 SYGVKD. This CDR3 has 11 amino acids. Written as DNA, the CDR3 is TGTGCCATCGGGGGGAGTAGCGAGCAGTACTTC. This encodes CAIGGSSEQYF.

The DNA for the CDR3 is TGCAGCGTGGGGACTAGCGGGAAGATCGGGGAGCTGTTTTTT. The encoded protein is CSVGTSGKIGELFF. The gene calls are TRBV29-1 and TRBJ2-2, with 13 bases aligning to TRBD2. V was clipped by 6 bases and J by 7 bases; unmatched bases: 5. The CDR3 runs to 14 residues. Looked up from germline, CDR1 is SQVTM and CDR2 is ANQGSEA.

The V gene is TRBV5-5, the J gene TRBJ2-2; 12 positions agree with TRBD2. V gave up 5 bases and J gave up 6 bases; unmatched junction bases: 14. Germline V gives CDR1 SGHKS, CDR2 YYEKEE (reference sequence). This CDR3 is built from 18 residues. As DNA, the CDR3 is TGTGCCAGCAGTACGATCCGGGCTAGCGGGAGGGTTGCCGGGGAGCTGTTTTTT. Translation gives CASSTIRASGRVAGELFF.

The chain is built from TRBV28 and TRBJ2-7; tentative D call: TRBD2 (5 bases). V dropped 6 bases and J dropped 6 bases, with 15 bases sitting between them. The CDR3 is 13 amino acids. CDR1 is MDHEN, CDR2 SYDVKM, per germline. In DNA form, the CDR3 reads TGTGCCAGCAGCCTAGCCCAGTCGGTCGAGCAGTACTTC. Translated: CASSLAQSVEQYF. Combining the CDR3 with reference TRBV28 and TRBJ2-7 gives the whole variable domain DVKVTQSSRYLVKRTGEKVFLECVQDMDHENMFWYRQDPGLGLRLIYFSYDVKMKEKGDIPEGYSVSREKKERFSLILESASTNQTSMYLCASSLAQSVEQYFGPGTRLTVT.

V gene TRBV11-3 combines with J gene TRBJ2-3; D unresolved. Per germline, CDR1 SGHNT and CDR2 YENEEA. CDR3 length equals 13 residues. With 3 bases removed from V and 3 bases from J, the gap between germline ends came to 7 bases. This CDR3 is CASSFDGTDTQYF. DNA of the CDR3: TGTGCCAGCAGCTTTGACGGTACAGATACGCAGTATTTT. Supplemented by reference TRBV11-3 and TRBJ2-3, the full variable domain reads EAGVVQSPRYKIIEKKQPVAFWCNPISGHNTLYWYLQNLGQGPELLIRYENEEAVDDSQLPKDRFSAERLKGVDSTLKIQPAELGDSAVYLCASSFDGTDTQYFGPGTRLTVL.

Only one count was recorded for this clone. The chain recombines TRBV28 with TRBJ1-1; maybe TRBD1 (6 bases). V dropped 2 bases and J dropped 1 base, with 8 bases sitting between them. The CDR3 is made up of 14 amino acids. Germline assignment: CDR1 MDHEN and CDR2 SYDVKM. CDR3 protein: CASSLGTRNTEAFF. For the CDR3, the DNA is TGTGCCAGCAGTTTAGGGACAAGGAACACTGAAGCTTTCTTT.

V gene TRBV28 combines with J gene TRBJ2-1; TRBD2 aligns across 8 bases. CDR3 length: 16 amino acids. Germline CDR1 MDHEN, CDR2 SYDVKM. J was trimmed by 5 bases and V by 3 bases; bases with no gene match: 9. CDR3 coding DNA: TGTGCCAGCAGTTTCCTAGTAGCGGGGACTAACAATGAGCAGTTCTTC. This sequence encodes CASSFLVAGTNNEQFF. Supplemented by reference TRBV28 and TRBJ2-1, the full variable domain reads DVKVTQSSRYLVKRTGEKVFLECVQDMDHENMFWYRQDPGLGLRLIYFSYDVKMKEKGDIPEGYSVSREKKERFSLILESASTNQTSMYLCASSFLVAGTNNEQFFGPGTRLTVL.

The genes are TRBV6-5 and TRBJ2-7; 7 bases fit TRBD2. The length of the CDR3 is 15 residues. After removal of 2 bases from V and 3 bases from J, the junction contained 7 bases not matched to a gene. Germline-derived CDR1 and CDR2 are MNHEY and SVGAGI. The CDR3 sequence is CASSYTLAEIYEQYF. DNA of the CDR3: TGTGCCAGCAGTTACACCCTAGCGGAGATCTACGAGCAGTACTTC.

The chain carries TRBV5-1 and TRBJ2-7, with 8 bases that match TRBD2. The CDR3 is 15 residues long. Germline CDR1 reads SGHRS; CDR2 reads YFSETQ. After removal of 3 bases from V and 3 bases from J, the junction contained 8 bases not matched to a gene. The CDR3 nucleotides read TGCGCCAGCAGCTCCGGGGGGGCGGGAGGCTACGAGCAGTACTTC. It specifies CASSSGGAGGYEQYF.

The J gene is TRBJ2-5, the V gene TRBV29-1, with 9 bases fitting TRBD2. J lost 5 bases, V lost 6 bases, and 10 bases had no gene match. Looked up from germline, CDR1 is SQVTM and CDR2 is ANQGSEA. The CDR3 runs 14 residues. The CDR3 sequence: CSVLTGTSHETQYF. DNA for the CDR3: TGCAGCGTACTCACCGGGACTAGCCATGAGACCCAGTACTTC.

This sequence joins TRBV30 and TRBJ2-6, with TRBD1 matching over 8 bases. Germline V gene sequence: CDR1 GTSNPN, CDR2 SVGIG (reference sequence). The CDR3 sequence is 19 residues long. The ends lost 2 bases at V and 3 bases at J; junction bases unmatched: 15. CDR3 nucleotide sequence: TGTGCCTGGAGTTCACCCGGGACAGGTATCGGAAATGGGGCCAACGTCCTGACTTTC. Protein sequence: CAWSSPGTGIGNGANVLTF.

V is TRBV2 and J is TRBJ2-1; 10 bases are a match to TRBD2. This CDR3 comprises 17 residues. V trimming: 8 bases; J trimming: 1 base; junction bases outside the gene matches: 11. Germline V gene data show CDR1 as SNHLY and CDR2 as FYNNEI. CDR3 DNA: TGTGCCAGCCTGTACAAGCGGGAGGGTACATCCTACAATGAGCAGTTCTTC. Translating gives CASLYKREGTSYNEQFF.

The V gene is TRBV27, the J gene TRBJ2-1; tentatively, D is TRBD2 (6 bases). Germline values: CDR1 MNHEY, CDR2 SMNVEV (reference sequence). This CDR3 has 15 amino acids. The germline V and J ends were trimmed by 2 bases and 6 bases, with 14 bases remaining between them. CDR3 DNA sequence: TGTGCCAGCAGTTTAATCGGGAGTTCTGGCAATGAGCAGTTCTTC. Its protein product is CASSLIGSSGNEQFF.

This clone was recorded only once. CDR3 DNA sequence: TGTGCCACCCACAGGGGCTATGAGCAGTTCTTC. Translation: CATHRGYEQFF. V usage is TRBV19 and J usage is TRBJ2-1, with 7 bases matching TRBD1. CDR1 and CDR2 from the germline V gene are LNHDA and SQIVND (reference sequence). With V trimmed by 10 bases and J by 8 bases, 5 bases remained unmatched. The length of the CDR3 is 11 residues.

The chain carries TRBV29-1 and TRBJ2-7; TRBD1 might be the D (7 bases). Per the germline V gene, CDR1 is SQVTM and CDR2 is ANQGSEA. The CDR3 covers 13 residues. The V and J ends lost 4 bases and 5 bases respectively, with 15 bases between them. CDR3 nucleotides: TGCAGCGTTGTTGGAGGGGGCGGCGACGAGCAGTACTTC. Protein: CSVVGGGGDEQYF.

V is TRBV14 and J is TRBJ2-3; 8 positions agree with TRBD2. Germline V CDR1 and CDR2: SGHDN, FVKESK. The CDR3 is 18 amino acids. Germline trimming cut 1 base from V and 0 bases from J; bases unmatched to any gene: 9. DNA of the CDR3: TGTGCCAGCAGCCAAGTCCCTAGCGGGTTCACGAGCACAGATACGCAGTATTTT. As protein: CASSQVPSGFTSTDTQYF.

The rearrangement joins TRBV9 to TRBJ2-3, with TRBD2 matching over 8 bases. The CDR3 is 15 amino acids. J was trimmed by 5 bases and V by 0 bases; bases with no gene match: 5. Germline lookup yields CDR1 SGDLS and CDR2 YYNGEE. Here the CDR3 DNA reads TGTGCCAGCAGCGTAGGGACTAGCTCTGGAGATACGCAGTATTTT. The encoded protein is CASSVGTSSGDTQYF.

The chain carries TRBV5-1 and TRBJ1-2, with no clear D. Deletions cut 0 bases from V and 2 bases from J, with 5 bases between. Germline V gives CDR1 SGHRS, CDR2 YFSETQ. The CDR3 is made up of 13 amino acids. Written as DNA, the CDR3 is TGCGCCAGCAGCTTGGACATCAACTATGGCTACACCTTC. Translation: CASSLDINYGYTF.

The chain recombines TRBV21-1 with TRBJ2-7; the table's D call TRBD1 went unverified against the DNA. TRBV21-1 is reported as a pseudogene. The CDR3 runs to 13 residues. As DNA, the CDR3 is TGTGCCAGCGGGCCCGCACGGTCCTACGAGCAGTACTTC. It translates to CASGPARSYEQYF.

The chain joins TRBV9 to TRBJ2-1; D not resolved. The CDR3 has 16 residues. Germline V gene sequence: CDR1 SGDLS, CDR2 YYNGEE. V dropped 3 bases and J dropped 2 bases, with 15 bases sitting between them. The CDR3 is CASSASDALTYNEQFF. The CDR3 bases are TGTGCCAGCAGCGCCTCGGACGCCCTTACCTACAATGAGCAGTTCTTC.

The chain recombines TRBV27 with TRBJ1-1; TRBD1 is a possible D gene (6 bases). CDR3 length: 13 residues. Germline assignment: CDR1 MNHEY and CDR2 SMNVEV (reference sequence). V was pared by 7 bases and J by 8 bases, with 17 bases between. The CDR3 bases are TGTGCCAGCATAAGCCCGGGACATTTGGAAGCTTTCTTT. This gives the protein CASISPGHLEAFF.

V usage is TRBV14 and J usage is TRBJ2-1; D is possibly TRBD2 (5 bases). Trimming pared 4 bases from V and 0 bases from J, leaving 19 bases between. The CDR3 totals 18 residues. CDR1 is SGHDN and CDR2 is FVKESK in the germline V gene. CDR3 in DNA: TGTGCCAGCAGCCCCCGGGATACCCCATCGAGCTCCTACAATGAGCAGTTCTTC. Residues: CASSPRDTPSSSYNEQFF. The variable domain in full, completed from reference TRBV14 and TRBJ2-1, reads EAGVTQFPSHSVIEKGQTVTLRCDPISGHDNLYWYRRVMGKEIKFLLHFVKESKQDESGMPNNRFLAERTGGTYSTLKVQPAELEDSGVYFCASSPRDTPSSSYNEQFFGPGTRLTVL.

The chain has TRBV7-9 and TRBJ1-2, with D unclear. This CDR3 comprises 16 residues. Trimming pared 7 bases from V and 5 bases from J, leaving 23 bases between. CDR1 is SEHNR, CDR2 FQNEAQ, per germline (reference sequence). DNA of the CDR3: TGTGCCAGCACCTCTCAGAGGGTTCAGGAGTTTTATGGCTACACCTTC. Protein product: CASTSQRVQEFYGYTF.

The chain joins TRBV27 to TRBJ2-1, with TRBD1 matching 7 bases. The CDR3 covers 17 residues. CDR1 is MNHEY and CDR2 is SMNVEV in the germline V gene (reference sequence). Trimming at V came to 6 bases and at J to 0 bases, leaving 11 bases not matched to a gene. CDR3 sequence: CASSRDRRSYSYNEQFF. The DNA of the CDR3 is TGTGCCAGCAGCCGGGACAGACGAAGCTACTCCTACAATGAGCAGTTCTTC.

This sequence joins TRBV13 and TRBJ2-2; D possibly matches TRBD1 or TRBD2 (6 bases each). Looked up from germline, CDR1 is PRHDT and CDR2 is FYEKMQ (reference sequence). V was shortened by 7 bases and J by 4 bases, with 19 bases between the two germline ends. This CDR3 spans 16 amino acids. This CDR3 reads CASTPSGGGITGELFF. The CDR3 nucleotides read TGTGCCAGCACCCCTTCCGGAGGGGGGATCACCGGGGAGCTGTTTTTT. Looking up the rest from reference TRBV13 and TRBJ2-2 gives the full variable domain: AAGVIQSPRHLIKEKRETATLKCYPIPRHDTVYWYQQGPGQDPQFLISFYEKMQSDKGSIPDRFSAQQFSDYHSELNMSSLELGDSALYFCASTPSGGGITGELFFGEGSRLTVL.

The sample holds a few counts of this clone. V and J are TRBV10-2 and TRBJ1-5; D is undetermined. The V end lost 4 bases, the J end lost 7 bases, and 11 bases lay between the germline ends. CDR3 length equals 13 residues. CDR1 is WSHSY and CDR2 is SAAADI in the germline V gene. In DNA, the CDR3 is TGCGCCAGCAGTGGGGGTTTTCAACAGCCCCAGCATTTT. It translates to CASSGGFQQPQHF.